Shown below are 13 T cell receptor beta chains from a single sample sequenced in a study of radiation and T cells in renal cell carcinoma. Treatment denoted: 15 Gy SBRT to primary tumor, nephrectomy 4 weeks later. Measured with immunoSEQ multiplex PCR; TCRdb has only the in-frame clones, and not every one. The sample has about 16,000 clones, 50% seen once; the top ten hold under 40%. Sequencing used tumor tissue, obtained from a patient whose treatment included radiotherapy and nephrectomy. The receptors shown here come from a woman in her sixties with renal cell carcinoma.

J is TRBJ2-4 and V is TRBV5-6; 10 bases agree with TRBD1. This CDR3 region has 15 residues. Germline CDR1 is SGHDT and CDR2 is YYEEEE. Trimming cost V 0 bases and J 8 bases; bases outside gene matches: 5. In DNA, the CDR3 is TGTGCCAGCAGCTTGGCCGGACAGGGGGGCGACATTCAGTACTTC. Its translation: CASSLAGQGGDIQYF.

V gene TRBV2 combines with J gene TRBJ2-7; D uncertain. The CDR3 sequence is 14 residues long. Trimming left V 2 bases short and J 6 bases short, with 14 bases between. Germline loops: CDR1 SNHLY, CDR2 FYNNEI. CDR3 DNA sequence: TGTGCCAGCAGTGAACAGCCAACGGGCCTCGAGCAGTACTTC. Its translation is CASSEQPTGLEQYF.

This chain uses TRBV5-6 with TRBJ2-7, with D maybe TRBD2 (6 bases). Germline V gives CDR1 SGHDT, CDR2 YYEEEE. The V end was cut by 3 bases, the J end by 4 bases, with 14 bases between. CDR3 length equals 14 residues. The CDR3 bases are TGTGCCAGCAGCTCCGGGGGAGGCCGTTACGAGCAGTACTTC. Its translation is CASSSGGGRYEQYF.

This clone was seen once. The CDR3 sequence: CASSQDLGNTEAFF. CDR3 nucleotides: TGTGCCAGCAGCCAAGACCTAGGGAACACTGAAGCTTTCTTT. The chain carries TRBV14 and TRBJ1-1; no clear D gene. The CDR3 spans 14 residues. Germline V CDR1 and CDR2: SGHDN, FVKESK. V dropped 0 bases and J dropped 1 base, with 6 bases sitting between them.

The CDR3 DNA reads as TGCAGTGCTATAATGGGATCTGGCTACACCTTC. Amino acids: CSAIMGSGYTF. J is TRBJ1-2 and V is TRBV20-1; unclear D gene. The germline V gene encodes CDR1 DFQATT and CDR2 SNEGSKA (reference sequence). V was clipped by 4 bases and J by 7 bases, with 10 bases between them. The CDR3 length is 11 residues.

The sample holds one count of this clone. This chain uses TRBV5-6 with TRBJ2-7, with a tentative D call TRBD2 (6 bases). Germline CDR1 reads SGHDT; CDR2 reads YYEEEE. Trimming took 0 bases from V and 6 from J, leaving 7 bases between them. CDR3 size: 12 residues. This CDR3 is CASSLGRVEQYF. The CDR3 bases are TGTGCCAGCAGCTTGGGGAGGGTCGAGCAGTACTTC. Full variable domain (remainder filled in from reference TRBV5-6 and TRBJ2-7): DAGVTQSPTHLIKTRGQQVTLRCSPKSGHDTVSWYQQALGQGPQFIFQYYEEEERQRGNFPDRFSGHQFPNYSSELNVNALLLGDSALYLCASSLGRVEQYFGPGTRLTVT.

This chain joins TRBV11-1 and TRBJ2-2; TRBD2 matches 10 bases. The germline CDR1 and CDR2 sequences are SGHAT and FQDESV (reference sequence). This CDR3 has 16 amino acids. Trimming at V came to 4 bases and at J to 1 base, leaving 3 bases not matched to a gene. As DNA, the CDR3 is TGTGCCAGCAGCTGGGCTAGCGGGGGGAACACCGGGGAGCTGTTTTTT. Its protein is CASSWASGGNTGELFF. Together with reference TRBV11-1 and TRBJ2-2, the CDR3 gives the full variable domain: EAEVAQSPRYKITEKSQAVAFWCDPISGHATLYWYRQILGQGPELLVQFQDESVVDDSQLPKDRFSAERLKGVDSTLKIQPAELGDSAMYLCASSWASGGNTGELFFGEGSRLTVL.

This clone occurred many times. The chain carries TRBV5-4 and TRBJ2-1; possibly TRBD2 for D (5 bases). Germline V gene data show CDR1 as SGHNT and CDR2 as YYREEE (reference sequence). V dropped 4 bases and J dropped 8 bases, with 16 bases sitting between them. The CDR3 length is 14 residues. CDR3 protein: CASSPYLARDEQFF. CDR3 in DNA: TGTGCCAGCAGCCCGTATCTAGCTCGGGATGAGCAGTTCTTC.

This clone was observed a few times. This chain connects TRBV4-2 to TRBJ1-2; no clear D. Trimming removed 0 bases at V and 14 bases at J, with 13 bases between. This CDR3 spans 12 amino acids. Germline-derived CDR1 and CDR2 are LGHNA and YNFKEQ. The CDR3 spells CASSQDADPQTF. In DNA form, the CDR3 reads TGTGCCAGCAGCCAAGATGCCGACCCTCAAACCTTC.

This sequence joins TRBV7-2 and TRBJ2-7, with 11 bases lining up with TRBD2. V shed 3 bases, J shed 3 bases, and the junction held 1 base outside the gene matches. This CDR3 is built from 14 residues. Germline loops: CDR1 SGHTA, CDR2 FQGNSA. DNA for the CDR3: TGTGCCAGCAGCTTCGGGACTAGCGGCTACGAGCAGTACTTC. Protein product: CASSFGTSGYEQYF.

The chain is built from TRBV5-1 and TRBJ2-3; 9 bases line up with TRBD1. CDR3 length: 15 amino acids. The J segment lost 6 bases and the V segment lost 3 bases, leaving 8 bases of the junction unmatched. Germline loops: CDR1 SGHRS, CDR2 YFSETQ. This CDR3 reads CASSWDRASRDTQYF. DNA for the CDR3: TGCGCCAGCAGCTGGGACAGGGCGAGTAGGGATACGCAGTATTTT.

This clone was observed a handful of times. V gene TRBV10-1 combines with J gene TRBJ2-1; D remains ambiguous. Deletions cut 3 bases from V and 4 bases from J, with 10 bases between. The CDR3 spans 14 residues. The germline V gene encodes CDR1 WNHNN and CDR2 SYGVQD (reference sequence). The CDR3 DNA follows: TGCGCCAGCAGTGATTATGATGGTTACAATGAGCAGTTCTTC. It is translated as CASSDYDGYNEQFF.

This clone was counted between two and nine times. V gene TRBV5-4 combines with J gene TRBJ1-1; 8 positions agree with TRBD1. The junction had 3 bases not matched to a gene; V was cut back by 4 bases and J by 4 bases. The germline CDR1 and CDR2 sequences are SGHNT and YYREEE (reference sequence). The CDR3 loop spans 13 amino acids. The CDR3 nucleotides are TGTGCCAGCAGCACCACAGGGGGCACTGAAGCTTTCTTT. As protein: CASSTTGGTEAFF.